This entry lists 12 T cell receptor beta chains sequenced from one sample in a study of T cell changes during pregnancy in multiple sclerosis. Assay: immunoSEQ multiplex PCR; the TCRdb copy retains only in-frame clones and omits some. The sample yields some 100,000 clones, about 94% seen once. The sequences come from peripheral blood, collected before pregnancy. These receptors all come from a female donor with multiple sclerosis, enrolled in a pregnancy study.

The rearrangement uses TRBV13 and TRBJ1-1, with D hard to call. The CDR3 extends over 13 amino acids. Trimming left V 1 base short and J 3 bases short, with 6 bases between. CDR1 and CDR2 from the germline V gene are PRHDT and FYEKMQ (reference sequence). CDR3 region: CASSLAADTEAFF. CDR3 in DNA: TGTGCCAGCAGCTTAGCGGCGGACACTGAAGCTTTCTTT.

This sequence joins TRBV19 and TRBJ2-1, with 11 nucleotides matching TRBD2. The CDR3 runs to 15 residues. Germline V gives CDR1 LNHDA, CDR2 SQIVND (reference sequence). The trim removed 5 bases at V and 4 bases at J, leaving 4 bases unmatched. The CDR3 sequence is CASSLASGGYNEQFF. CDR3 nucleotide sequence: TGTGCCAGTAGTCTTGCTAGCGGGGGGTACAATGAGCAGTTCTTC.

This chain connects TRBV27 to TRBJ1-2; D is possibly TRBD1 (6 bases). Germline V CDR1 and CDR2: MNHEY, SMNVEV (reference sequence). V was cut by 6 bases and J by 4 bases, with 12 bases left in between. CDR3 length equals 13 residues. The chain's CDR3 is CASSYREGYGYTF. The CDR3 nucleotides read TGTGCCAGCAGCTACAGGGAGGGCTATGGCTACACCTTC.

V usage is TRBV23-1 and J usage is TRBJ1-5; D unclear. TRBV23-1 is identified as an open reading frame with a role that is uncertain. V was pared by 2 bases and J by 6 bases, with 5 bases between. The CDR3 has 12 residues. The CDR3 spells CASSQDSQPQHF. In DNA, the CDR3 is TGCGCCAGCAGTCAAGATAGTCAGCCCCAGCATTTT.

This chain connects TRBV15 to TRBJ2-7; weak D call: TRBD1 (5 bases). The CDR3 totals 16 residues. Trimming cost V 0 bases and J 5 bases, with 17 bases left between them. CDR1 is LNHNV and CDR2 is YYDKDF in the germline V gene (reference sequence). CDR3 in amino acids: CATSRDLGGRVNEQYF. In DNA form, the CDR3 reads TGTGCCACCAGCAGAGATCTTGGTGGCAGGGTCAACGAGCAGTACTTC.

The chain recombines TRBV5-1 with TRBJ2-4; 7 positions match TRBD1. This CDR3 is built from 14 residues. V dropped 4 bases and J dropped 4; count of bases not matched to a gene: 5. In germline, CDR1 is SGHRS, CDR2 YFSETQ. CDR3 residues: CASSLTGNKNIQYF. DNA for the CDR3: TGCGCCAGCAGCCTGACAGGGAATAAAAACATTCAGTACTTC.

The chain is built from TRBV19 and TRBJ1-2, with D unresolved. The CDR3 is made up of 17 amino acids. Between the trimmed V and J ends, which lost 7 bases and 3 bases, there was a span of 24 bases. CDR1 and CDR2 from the germline V gene are LNHDA and SQIVND (reference sequence). CDR3 protein: CASTTLSPGKAYYGYTF. CDR3 bases: TGTGCCAGTACCACCCTTTCACCGGGGAAGGCTTACTATGGCTACACCTTC.

V is TRBV19 and J is TRBJ2-1, with 8 bases aligning to TRBD1. This CDR3 region has 11 residues. The J segment lost 7 bases and the V segment lost 9 bases, leaving 2 bases of the junction unmatched. In germline, CDR1 is LNHDA, CDR2 SQIVND (reference sequence). This CDR3 reads CASRTGNEQFF. CDR3 nucleotides: TGTGCCAGCCGGACAGGGAATGAGCAGTTCTTC.

This clone came up once. The same CDR3 is also encoded by other DNA sequences in this sample. V is TRBV7-2 and J is TRBJ2-5, with a tentative D call TRBD1 (6 bases). This CDR3 region has 13 residues. Germline-derived CDR1 and CDR2 are SGHTA and FQGNSA. Trimming removed 3 bases from V and 5 bases from J, with 10 bases in between. CDR3 sequence: CASSLGHKETQYF. The DNA for the CDR3 is TGTGCCAGCAGCTTGGGACATAAGGAGACCCAGTACTTC.

V gene TRBV2 combines with J gene TRBJ1-1; possibly TRBD1 for D (6 bases). The germline V gene has CDR1 SNHLY and CDR2 FYNNEI. Trimming removed 7 bases at V and 4 bases at J, with 16 bases between. The CDR3 contains 14 residues. The CDR3 DNA is TGTGCCAGCAACCGAATCAGGGGACGCACTGAAGCTTTCTTT. Protein product: CASNRIRGRTEAFF.

The gene calls are TRBV30 and TRBJ1-2; perhaps TRBD1 as D (5 bases). The CDR3 is 15 amino acids. The germline CDR1 and CDR2 sequences are GTSNPN and SVGIG (reference sequence). Trimming left V 2 bases short and J 3 bases short, with 16 bases between. CDR3 residues: CAWSHRGRQHYGYTF. In nucleotides, the CDR3 is TGTGCCTGGAGTCACCGGGGGAGACAACACTATGGCTACACCTTC.

This clone was recorded once. The chain is built from TRBV30 and TRBJ2-7, with 7 positions matching TRBD1. This CDR3 spans 13 amino acids. J gave up 6 bases and V 1 base, and 6 bases lay outside the gene matches. Germline V CDR1 and CDR2: GTSNPN, SVGIG (reference sequence). As DNA, the CDR3 is TGTGCCTGGAGTGGACAGGGTGGAAGCGAGCAGTACTTC. As protein: CAWSGQGGSEQYF.